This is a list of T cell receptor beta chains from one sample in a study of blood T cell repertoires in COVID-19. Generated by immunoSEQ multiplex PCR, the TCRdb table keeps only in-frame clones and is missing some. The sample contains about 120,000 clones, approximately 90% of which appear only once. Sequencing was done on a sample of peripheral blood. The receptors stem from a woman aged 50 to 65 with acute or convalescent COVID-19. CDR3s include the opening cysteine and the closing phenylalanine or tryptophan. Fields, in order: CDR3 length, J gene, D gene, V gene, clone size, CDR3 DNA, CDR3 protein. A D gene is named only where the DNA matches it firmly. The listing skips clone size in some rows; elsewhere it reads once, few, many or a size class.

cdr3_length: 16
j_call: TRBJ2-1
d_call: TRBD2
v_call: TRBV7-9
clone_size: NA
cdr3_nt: TGTGCCAGCAGCCAGAAGGGACTAGCGGGCTTAAATGAGCAGTTCTTC
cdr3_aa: CASSQKGLAGLNEQFF

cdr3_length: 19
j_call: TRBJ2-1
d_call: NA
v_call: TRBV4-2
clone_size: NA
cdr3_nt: TGTGCCAGCAGCCAAGCCCTGAAGGAGGGCAGCGAGCAGGGGGATGAGCAGTTCTTC
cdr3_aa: CASSQALKEGSEQGDEQFF

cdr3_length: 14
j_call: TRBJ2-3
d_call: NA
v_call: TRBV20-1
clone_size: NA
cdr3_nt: TGCAGTGCTAGTCCCGGGACAAACACAGATACGCAGTATTTT
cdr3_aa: CSASPGTNTDTQYF

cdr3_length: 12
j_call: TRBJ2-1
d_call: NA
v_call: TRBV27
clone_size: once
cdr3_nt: TGTGCCAGCAGTCACCGGACTGAGGAGCAGTTCTTC
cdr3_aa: CASSHRTEEQFF

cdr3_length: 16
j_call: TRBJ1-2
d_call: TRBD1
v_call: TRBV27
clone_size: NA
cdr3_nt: TGTGCCAGCAGTTTTTTGGGGACAGGGGGTATCTATGGCTACACCTTC
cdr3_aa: CASSFLGTGGIYGYTF

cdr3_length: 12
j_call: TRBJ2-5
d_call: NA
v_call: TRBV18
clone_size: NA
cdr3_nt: TGTGCCAGCTCACCCATAGCGCAGACCCAGTACTTC
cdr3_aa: CASSPIAQTQYF

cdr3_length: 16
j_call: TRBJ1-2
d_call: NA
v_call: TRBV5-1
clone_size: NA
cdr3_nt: TGCGCCAGCAGCCTTAGGTCCGGACAGCCGAGGGATGGCTACACCTTC
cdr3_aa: CASSLRSGQPRDGYTF

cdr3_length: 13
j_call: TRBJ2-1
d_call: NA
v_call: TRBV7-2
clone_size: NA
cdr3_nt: TGTGCCAGCAGCTTAGAGGGAGTCGGGGAGCAGTTCTTC
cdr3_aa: CASSLEGVGEQFF

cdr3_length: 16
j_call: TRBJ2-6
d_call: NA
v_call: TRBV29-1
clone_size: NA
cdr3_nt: TGCAGCGTTGAGGCAGTGCCCGACTCTGGGGCCAACGTCCTGACTTTC
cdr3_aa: CSVEAVPDSGANVLTF

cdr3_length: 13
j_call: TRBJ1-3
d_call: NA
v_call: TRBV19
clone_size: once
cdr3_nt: TGTGCCAGTAGTACAGGGTTGGGAAACACCATATATTTT
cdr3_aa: CASSTGLGNTIYF

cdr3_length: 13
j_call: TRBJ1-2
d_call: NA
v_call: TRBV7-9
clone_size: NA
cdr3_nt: TGTGCCAGCAGCCCGATAGGGGGCTATGGCTACACCTTC
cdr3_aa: CASSPIGGYGYTF

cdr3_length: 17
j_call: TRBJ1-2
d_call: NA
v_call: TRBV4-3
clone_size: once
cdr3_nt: TGCGCCAGCAGCCAAGATCTAAGCCCAGGAACTAACTATGGCTACACCTTC
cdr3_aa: CASSQDLSPGTNYGYTF

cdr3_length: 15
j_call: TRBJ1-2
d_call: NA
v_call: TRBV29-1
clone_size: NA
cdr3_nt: TGCAGCGTTGAGCCCGCAGCAGGGGCCTACTATGGCTACACCTTC
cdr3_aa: CSVEPAAGAYYGYTF

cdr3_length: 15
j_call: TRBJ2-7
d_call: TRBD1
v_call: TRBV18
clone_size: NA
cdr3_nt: TGTGCCAGCTCCCTGGGACAGGGGGTCGCCTACGAGCAGTACTTC
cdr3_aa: CASSLGQGVAYEQYF

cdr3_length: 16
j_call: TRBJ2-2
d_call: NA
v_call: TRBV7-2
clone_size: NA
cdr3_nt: TGTGCCAGCAGCCAGTATACGGGTTTGGACACCGGGGAGCTGTTTTTT
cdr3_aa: CASSQYTGLDTGELFF

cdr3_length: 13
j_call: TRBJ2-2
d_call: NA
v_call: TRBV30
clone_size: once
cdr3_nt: TGTGCCTGGGATCAAGCTAACACCGGGGAGCTGTTTTTT
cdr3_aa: CAWDQANTGELFF

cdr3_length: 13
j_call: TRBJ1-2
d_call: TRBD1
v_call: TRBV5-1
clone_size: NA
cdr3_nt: TGCGCCAGCAGCTCGGACAGGGCCTATGGCTACACCTTC
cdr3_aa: CASSSDRAYGYTF

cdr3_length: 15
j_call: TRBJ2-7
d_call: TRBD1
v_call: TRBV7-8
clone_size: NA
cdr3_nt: TGTGCCAGCAGCTTAGGGGACAGGGGGCCTTACGAGCAGTACTTC
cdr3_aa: CASSLGDRGPYEQYF

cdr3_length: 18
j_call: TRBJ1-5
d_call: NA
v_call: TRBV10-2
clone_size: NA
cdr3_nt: TGCGCCAGCAATTCGGGGTTCGTGTGGAGGCCTGGGGATCAGCCCCAGCATTTT
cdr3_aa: CASNSGFVWRPGDQPQHF

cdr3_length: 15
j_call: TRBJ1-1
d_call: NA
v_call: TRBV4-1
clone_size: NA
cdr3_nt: TGCGCCAGCAGCCATTCCACCAGGGGGAACACTGAAGCTTTCTTT
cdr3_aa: CASSHSTRGNTEAFF

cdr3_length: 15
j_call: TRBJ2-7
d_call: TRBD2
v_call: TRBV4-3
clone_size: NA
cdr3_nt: TGCGCCAGCAGCCAAGTGTATGGCGGGAGCTACGAGCAGTACTTC
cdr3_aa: CASSQVYGGSYEQYF

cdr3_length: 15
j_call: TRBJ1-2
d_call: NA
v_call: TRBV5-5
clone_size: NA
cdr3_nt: TGTGCCAGCAGCTTGGAGGGCAGGGGAACCTATGGCTACACCTTC
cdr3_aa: CASSLEGRGTYGYTF

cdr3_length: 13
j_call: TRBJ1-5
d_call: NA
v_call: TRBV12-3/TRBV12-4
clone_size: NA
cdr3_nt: TGTGCCAGCAGCACAGGGATAGATCAGCCCCAGCATTTT
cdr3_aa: CASSTGIDQPQHF

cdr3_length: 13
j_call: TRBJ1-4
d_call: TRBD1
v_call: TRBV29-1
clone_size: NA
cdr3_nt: TGCAGCGTATACAGGGGAGGAGATGAAAAACTGTTTTTT
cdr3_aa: CSVYRGGDEKLFF

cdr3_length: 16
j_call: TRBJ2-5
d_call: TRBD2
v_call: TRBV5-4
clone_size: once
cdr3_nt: TGTGCCAGCAGCTTGGGGATAGCGGGCTTACAAGAGACCCAGTACTTC
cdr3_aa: CASSLGIAGLQETQYF